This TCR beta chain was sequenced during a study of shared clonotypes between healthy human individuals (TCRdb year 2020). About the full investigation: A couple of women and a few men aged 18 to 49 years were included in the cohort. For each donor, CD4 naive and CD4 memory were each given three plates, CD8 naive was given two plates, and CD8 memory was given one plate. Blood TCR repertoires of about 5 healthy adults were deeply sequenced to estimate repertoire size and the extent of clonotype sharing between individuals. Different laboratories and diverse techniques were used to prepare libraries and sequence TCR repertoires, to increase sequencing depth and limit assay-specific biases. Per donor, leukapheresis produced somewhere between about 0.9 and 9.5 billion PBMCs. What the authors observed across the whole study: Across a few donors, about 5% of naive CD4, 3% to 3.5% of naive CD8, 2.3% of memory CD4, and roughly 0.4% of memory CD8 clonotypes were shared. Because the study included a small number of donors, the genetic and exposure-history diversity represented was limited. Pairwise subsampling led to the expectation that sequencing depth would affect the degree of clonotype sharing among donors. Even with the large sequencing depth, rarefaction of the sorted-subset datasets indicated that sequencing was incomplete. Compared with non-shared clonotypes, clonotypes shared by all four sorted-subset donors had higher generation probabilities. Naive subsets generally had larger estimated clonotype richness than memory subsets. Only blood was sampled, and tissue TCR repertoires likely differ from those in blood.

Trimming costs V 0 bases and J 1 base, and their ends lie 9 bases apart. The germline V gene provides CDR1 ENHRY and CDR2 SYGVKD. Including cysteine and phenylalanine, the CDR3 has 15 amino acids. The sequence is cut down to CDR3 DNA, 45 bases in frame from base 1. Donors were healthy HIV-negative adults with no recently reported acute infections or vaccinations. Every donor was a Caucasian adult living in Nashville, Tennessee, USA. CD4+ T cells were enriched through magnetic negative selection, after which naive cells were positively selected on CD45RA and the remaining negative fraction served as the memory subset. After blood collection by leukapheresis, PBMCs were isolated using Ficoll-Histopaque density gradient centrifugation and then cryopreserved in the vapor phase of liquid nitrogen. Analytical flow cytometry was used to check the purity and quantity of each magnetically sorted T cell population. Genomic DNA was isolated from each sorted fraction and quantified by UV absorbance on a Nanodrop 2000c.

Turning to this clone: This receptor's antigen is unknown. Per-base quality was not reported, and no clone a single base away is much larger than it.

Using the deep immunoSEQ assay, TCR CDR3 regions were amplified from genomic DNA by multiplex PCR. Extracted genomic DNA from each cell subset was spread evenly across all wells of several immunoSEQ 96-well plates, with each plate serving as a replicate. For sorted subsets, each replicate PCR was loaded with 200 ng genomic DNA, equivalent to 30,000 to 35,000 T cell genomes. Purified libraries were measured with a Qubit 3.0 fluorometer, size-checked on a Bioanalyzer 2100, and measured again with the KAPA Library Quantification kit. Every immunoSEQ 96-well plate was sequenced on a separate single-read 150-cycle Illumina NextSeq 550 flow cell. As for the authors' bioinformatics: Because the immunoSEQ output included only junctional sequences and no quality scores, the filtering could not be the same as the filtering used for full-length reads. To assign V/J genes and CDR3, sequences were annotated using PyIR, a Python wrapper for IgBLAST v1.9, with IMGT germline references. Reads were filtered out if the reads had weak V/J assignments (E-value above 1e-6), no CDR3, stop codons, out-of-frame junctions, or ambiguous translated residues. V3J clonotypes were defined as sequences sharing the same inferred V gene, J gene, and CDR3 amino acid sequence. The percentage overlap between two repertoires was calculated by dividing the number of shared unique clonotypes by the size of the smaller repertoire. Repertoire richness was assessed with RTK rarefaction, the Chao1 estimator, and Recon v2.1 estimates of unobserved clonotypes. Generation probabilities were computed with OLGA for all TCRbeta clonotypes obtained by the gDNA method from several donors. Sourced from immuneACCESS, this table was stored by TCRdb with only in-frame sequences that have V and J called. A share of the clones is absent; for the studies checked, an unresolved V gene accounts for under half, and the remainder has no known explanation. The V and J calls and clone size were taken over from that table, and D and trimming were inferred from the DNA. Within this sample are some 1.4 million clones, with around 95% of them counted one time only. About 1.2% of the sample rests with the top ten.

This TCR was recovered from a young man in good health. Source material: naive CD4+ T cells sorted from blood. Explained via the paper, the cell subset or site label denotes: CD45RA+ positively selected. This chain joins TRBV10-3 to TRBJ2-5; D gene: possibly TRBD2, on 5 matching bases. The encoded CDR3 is CAISESGGLQETQYF. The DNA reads TGTGCCATCAGTGAGTCGGGCGGGCTCCAAGAGACCCAGTACTTC.